This TCR beta chain was observed in a study of OX40 agonist ivuxolimab in advanced cancers. Looking at the study overall: Dose-escalation patients had hepatocellular carcinoma, melanoma, renal cell or head and neck cancer. The group had a mean age of 60 years, ranged from about 20 to 80, and was 82.7% male.

Details on this clone: What it binds is not known. Other DNA sequences in the same sample also yield this CDR3.

The assay was immunoSEQ multiplex PCR, and TCRdb's table has in-frame clones only and misses some. Of fewer than 65,000 clones listed, roughly nine tenths are singletons. V was cut by 1 base and J by 3 bases, with 3 bases left in between. The CDR3 is 12 amino acids. Looked up from germline, CDR1 is SEHNR and CDR2 is FQNEAQ (reference sequence). Broader study findings: Compared with CD4+, CD8+ T cells on average had more expanded clones. At 0.1-3.0 mg/kg, partial responders had clonal expansion among the lowest observed.

Sequencing was performed on CD4+ or CD8+ T cells sorted from blood, taken in a trial of the OX40 agonist ivuxolimab. This receptor was taken from an adult with an advanced solid tumor such as melanoma, head and neck, liver or kidney cancer. The chain has TRBV7-9 and TRBJ1-1; D unclear. The CDR3, as DNA: TGTGCCAGCAGCTTAGAGGACACTGAAGCTTTCTTT. Translated, it gives CASSLEDTEAFF. The variable domain in full, with the rest retrieved from reference TRBV7-9 and TRBJ1-1, is DTGVSQNPRHKITKRGQNVTFRCDPISEHNRLYWYRQTLGQGPEFLTYFQNEAQLEKSRLLSDRFSAERPKGSFSTLEIQRTEQGDSAMYLCASSLEDTEAFFGQGTRLTVV.